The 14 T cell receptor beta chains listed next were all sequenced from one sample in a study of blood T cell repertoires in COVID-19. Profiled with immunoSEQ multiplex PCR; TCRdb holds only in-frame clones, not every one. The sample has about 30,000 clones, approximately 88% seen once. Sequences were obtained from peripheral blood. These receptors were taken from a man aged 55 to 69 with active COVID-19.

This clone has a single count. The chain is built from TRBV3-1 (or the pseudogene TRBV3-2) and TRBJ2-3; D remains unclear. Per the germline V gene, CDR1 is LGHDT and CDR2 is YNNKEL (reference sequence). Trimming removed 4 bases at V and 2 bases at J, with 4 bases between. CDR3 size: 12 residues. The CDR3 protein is CASSPSTDTQYF. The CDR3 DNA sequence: TGTGCCAGCAGCCCTTCCACAGATACGCAGTATTTT.

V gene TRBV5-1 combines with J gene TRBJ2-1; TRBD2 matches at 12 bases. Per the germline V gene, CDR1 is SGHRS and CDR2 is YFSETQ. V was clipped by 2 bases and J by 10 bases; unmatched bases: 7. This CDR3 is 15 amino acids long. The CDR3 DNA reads TGCGCCAGCAGCTTTGATCTAGCGGGAGGGCAGGAGCAGTTCTTC. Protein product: CASSFDLAGGQEQFF.

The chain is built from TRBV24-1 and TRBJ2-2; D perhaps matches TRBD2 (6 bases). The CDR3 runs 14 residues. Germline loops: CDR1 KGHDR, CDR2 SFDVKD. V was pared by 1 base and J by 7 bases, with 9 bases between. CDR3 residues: CATSDFGGNGELFF. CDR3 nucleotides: TGTGCCACCAGTGATTTTGGGGGGAACGGGGAGCTGTTTTTT.

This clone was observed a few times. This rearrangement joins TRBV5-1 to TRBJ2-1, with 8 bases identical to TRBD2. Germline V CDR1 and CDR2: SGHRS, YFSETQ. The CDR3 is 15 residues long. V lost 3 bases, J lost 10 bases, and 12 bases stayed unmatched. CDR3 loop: CASSSPSAGVQEQFF. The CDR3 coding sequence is TGCGCCAGCAGCTCCCCCTCAGCGGGAGTTCAAGAGCAGTTCTTC.

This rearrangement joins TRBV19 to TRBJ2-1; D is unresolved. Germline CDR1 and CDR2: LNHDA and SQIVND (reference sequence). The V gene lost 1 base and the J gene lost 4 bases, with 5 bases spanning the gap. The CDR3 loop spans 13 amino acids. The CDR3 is CASSIVLYNEQFF. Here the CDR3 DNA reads TGTGCCAGTAGTATAGTACTGTACAATGAGCAGTTCTTC.

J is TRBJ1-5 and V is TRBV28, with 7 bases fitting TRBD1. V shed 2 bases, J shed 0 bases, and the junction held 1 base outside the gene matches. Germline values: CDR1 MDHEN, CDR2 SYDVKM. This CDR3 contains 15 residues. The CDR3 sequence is CASSLGQVSNQPQHF. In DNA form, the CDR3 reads TGTGCCAGCAGTTTAGGACAGGTTAGCAATCAGCCCCAGCATTTT.

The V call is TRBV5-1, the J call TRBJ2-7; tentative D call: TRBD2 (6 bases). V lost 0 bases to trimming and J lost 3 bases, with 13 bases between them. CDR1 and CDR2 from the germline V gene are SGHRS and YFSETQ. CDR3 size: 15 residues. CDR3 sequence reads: CASSLERGYHYEQYF. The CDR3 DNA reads TGCGCCAGCAGCTTGGAACGGGGGTACCACTACGAGCAGTACTTC.

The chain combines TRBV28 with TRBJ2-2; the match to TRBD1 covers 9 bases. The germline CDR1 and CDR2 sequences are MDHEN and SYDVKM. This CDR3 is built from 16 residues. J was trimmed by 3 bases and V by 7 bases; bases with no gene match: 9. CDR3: CASTASQGADTGELFF. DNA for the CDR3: TGTGCCAGCACCGCCTCACAGGGGGCCGACACCGGGGAGCTGTTTTTT.

The CDR3: CASSSPAPRLAGLTDTQYF. CDR3 in DNA: TGTGCCAGCAGCTCTCCAGCCCCCCGACTAGCGGGTCTGACAGATACGCAGTATTTT. The chain links TRBV7-9 to TRBJ2-3, with 10 bases matching TRBD2. Germline CDR1 SEHNR, CDR2 FQNEAQ (reference sequence). V was pared by 4 bases and J by 3 bases, with 16 bases of the junction left unmatched. The CDR3 consists of 19 residues.

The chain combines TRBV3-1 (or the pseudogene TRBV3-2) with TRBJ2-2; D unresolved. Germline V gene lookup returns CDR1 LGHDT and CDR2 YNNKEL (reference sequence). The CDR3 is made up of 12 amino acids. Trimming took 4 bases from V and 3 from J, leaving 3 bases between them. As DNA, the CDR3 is TGTGCCAGCAGCCCCTACACCGGGGAGCTGTTTTTT. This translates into CASSPYTGELFF.

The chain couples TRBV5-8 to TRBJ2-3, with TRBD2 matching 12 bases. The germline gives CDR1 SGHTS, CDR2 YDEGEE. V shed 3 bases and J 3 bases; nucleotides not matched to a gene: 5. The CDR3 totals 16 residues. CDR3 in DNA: TGTGCCAGCAGCTACCTAGCGGGAGGGAATACAGATACGCAGTATTTT. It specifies CASSYLAGGNTDTQYF.

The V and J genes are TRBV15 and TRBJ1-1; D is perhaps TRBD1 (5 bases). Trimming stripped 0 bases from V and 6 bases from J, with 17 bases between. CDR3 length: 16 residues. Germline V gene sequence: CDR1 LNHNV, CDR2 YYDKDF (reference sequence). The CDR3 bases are TGTGCCACCAGCAGAGACGAAGGGACTGTGGTTGCTGAAGCTTTCTTT. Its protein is CATSRDEGTVVAEAFF. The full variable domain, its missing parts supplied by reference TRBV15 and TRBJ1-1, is DAMVIQNPRYQVTQFGKPVTLSCSQTLNHNVMYWYQQKSSQAPKLLFHYYDKDFNNEADTPDNFQSRRPNTSFCFLDIRSPGLGDTAMYLCATSRDEGTVVAEAFFGQGTRLTVV.

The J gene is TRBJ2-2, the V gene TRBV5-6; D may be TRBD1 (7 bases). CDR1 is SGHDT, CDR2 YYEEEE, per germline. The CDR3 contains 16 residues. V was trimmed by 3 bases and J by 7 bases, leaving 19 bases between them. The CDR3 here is CASSYDRDSGGGELFF. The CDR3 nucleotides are TGTGCCAGCAGCTATGACAGGGACTCAGGGGGCGGGGAGCTGTTTTTT.

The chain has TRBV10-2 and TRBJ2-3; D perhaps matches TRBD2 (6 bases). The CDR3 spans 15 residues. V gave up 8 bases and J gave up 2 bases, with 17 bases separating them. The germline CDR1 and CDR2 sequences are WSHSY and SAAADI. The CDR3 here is CASPPGGDFTDTQYF. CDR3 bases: TGCGCCAGCCCGCCGGGTGGGGACTTCACAGATACGCAGTATTTT.